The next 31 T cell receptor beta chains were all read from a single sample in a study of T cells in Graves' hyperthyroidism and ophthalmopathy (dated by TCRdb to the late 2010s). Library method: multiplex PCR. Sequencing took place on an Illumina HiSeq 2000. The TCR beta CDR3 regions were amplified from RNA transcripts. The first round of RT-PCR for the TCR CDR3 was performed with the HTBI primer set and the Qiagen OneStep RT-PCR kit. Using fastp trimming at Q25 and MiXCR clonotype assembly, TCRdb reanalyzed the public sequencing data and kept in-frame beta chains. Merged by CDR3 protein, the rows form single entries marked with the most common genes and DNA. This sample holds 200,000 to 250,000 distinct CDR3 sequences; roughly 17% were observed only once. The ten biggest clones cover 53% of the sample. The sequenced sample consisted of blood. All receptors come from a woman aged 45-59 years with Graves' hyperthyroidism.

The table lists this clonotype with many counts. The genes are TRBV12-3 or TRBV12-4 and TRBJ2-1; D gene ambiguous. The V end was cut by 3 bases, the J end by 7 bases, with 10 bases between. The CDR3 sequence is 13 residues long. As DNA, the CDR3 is TGTGCCAGCAGTTTTGCGCGGCGTAATGAGCAGTTCTTC. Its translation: CASSFARRNEQFF.

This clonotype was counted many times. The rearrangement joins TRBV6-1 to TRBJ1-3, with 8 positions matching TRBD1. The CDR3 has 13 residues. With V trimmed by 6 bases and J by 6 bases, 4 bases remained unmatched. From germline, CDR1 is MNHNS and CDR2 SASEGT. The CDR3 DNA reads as TGTGCCAGCAGCAGGGGGCCTGAAAACACCATATATTTT. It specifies CASSRGPENTIYF.

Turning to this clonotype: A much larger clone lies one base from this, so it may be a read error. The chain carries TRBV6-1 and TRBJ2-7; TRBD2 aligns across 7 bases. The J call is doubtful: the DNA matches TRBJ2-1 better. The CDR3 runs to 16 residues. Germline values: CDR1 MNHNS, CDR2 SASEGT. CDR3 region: CASSEDALREPYEQFF. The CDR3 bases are TGTGCCAGCAGTGAAGATGCACTGCGGGAGCCCTACGAGCAGTTCTTC.

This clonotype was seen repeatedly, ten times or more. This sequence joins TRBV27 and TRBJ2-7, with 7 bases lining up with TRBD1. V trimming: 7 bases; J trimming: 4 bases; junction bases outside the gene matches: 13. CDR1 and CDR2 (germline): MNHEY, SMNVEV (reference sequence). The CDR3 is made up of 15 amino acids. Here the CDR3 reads CASNPGQNYEYEQYF. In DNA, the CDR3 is TGTGCCAGCAACCCGGGACAGAACTACGAGTACGAGCAGTACTTC.

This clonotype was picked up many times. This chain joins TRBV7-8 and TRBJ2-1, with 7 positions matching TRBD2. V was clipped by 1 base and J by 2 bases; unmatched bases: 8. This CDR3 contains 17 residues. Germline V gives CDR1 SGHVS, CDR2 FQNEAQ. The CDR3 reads CASSLVPPAGPYNEQFF. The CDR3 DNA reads TGTGCCAGCAGCTTAGTCCCCCCAGCGGGACCCTACAATGAGCAGTTCTTC.

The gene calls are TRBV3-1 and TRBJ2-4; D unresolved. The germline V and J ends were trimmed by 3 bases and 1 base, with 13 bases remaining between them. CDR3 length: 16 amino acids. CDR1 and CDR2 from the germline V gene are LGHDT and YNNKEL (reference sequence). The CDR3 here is CASSQWVVGAKNIQYF. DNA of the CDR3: TGTGCCAGCAGCCAGTGGGTTGTGGGGGCCAAAAACATTCAGTACTTC.

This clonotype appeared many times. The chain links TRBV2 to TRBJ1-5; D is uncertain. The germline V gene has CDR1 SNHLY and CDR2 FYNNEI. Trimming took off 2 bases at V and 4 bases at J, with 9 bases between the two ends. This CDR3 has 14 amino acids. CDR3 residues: CASSERSRNQPQHF. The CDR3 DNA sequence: TGTGCCAGCAGTGAACGATCGAGGAATCAGCCCCAGCATTTT.

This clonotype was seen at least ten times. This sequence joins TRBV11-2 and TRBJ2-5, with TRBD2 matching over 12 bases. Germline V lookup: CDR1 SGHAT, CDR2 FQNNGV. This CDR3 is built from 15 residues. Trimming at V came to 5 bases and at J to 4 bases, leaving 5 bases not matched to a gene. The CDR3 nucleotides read TGTGCCAGCAGCCACCGACTAGCGGGAGTAGAGACCCAGTACTTC. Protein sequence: CASSHRLAGVETQYF. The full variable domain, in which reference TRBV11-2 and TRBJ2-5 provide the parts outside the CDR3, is EAGVAQSPRYKIIEKRQSVAFWCNPISGHATLYWYQQILGQGPKLLIQFQNNGVVDDSQLPKDRFSAERLKGVDSTLKIQPAKLEDSAVYLCASSHRLAGVETQYFGPGTRLLVL.

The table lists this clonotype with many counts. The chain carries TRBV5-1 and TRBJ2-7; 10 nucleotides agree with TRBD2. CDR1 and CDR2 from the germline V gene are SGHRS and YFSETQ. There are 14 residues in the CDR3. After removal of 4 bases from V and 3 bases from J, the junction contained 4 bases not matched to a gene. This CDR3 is CASSGGTSDYEQYF. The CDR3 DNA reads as TGCGCCAGCAGCGGTGGGACTAGCGACTACGAGCAGTACTTC.

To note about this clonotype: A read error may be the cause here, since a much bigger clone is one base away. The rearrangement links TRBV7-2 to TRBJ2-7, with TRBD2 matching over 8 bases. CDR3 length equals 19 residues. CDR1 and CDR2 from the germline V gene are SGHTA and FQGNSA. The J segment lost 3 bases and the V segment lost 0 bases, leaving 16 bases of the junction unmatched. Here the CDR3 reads CASSLAWPAGAPRDYEQYF. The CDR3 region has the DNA TGTGCCAGCAGCTTAGCGTGGCCAGCGGGAGCTCCCAGGGACTACGAGCAGTACTTC.

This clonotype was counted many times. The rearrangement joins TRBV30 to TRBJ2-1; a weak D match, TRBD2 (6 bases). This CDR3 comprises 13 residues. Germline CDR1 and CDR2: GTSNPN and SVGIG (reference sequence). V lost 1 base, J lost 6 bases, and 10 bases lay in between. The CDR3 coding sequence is TGTGCCTGGAGTGCCCAACTAGCCAATGAGCAGTTCTTC. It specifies CAWSAQLANEQFF.

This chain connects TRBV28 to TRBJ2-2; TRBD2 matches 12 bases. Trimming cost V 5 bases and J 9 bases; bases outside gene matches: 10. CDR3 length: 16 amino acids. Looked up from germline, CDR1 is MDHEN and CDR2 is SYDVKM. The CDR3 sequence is CASSLPSGRARRELFF. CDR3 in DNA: TGTGCCAGCAGTCTGCCTAGCGGGAGGGCCCGGAGGGAGCTGTTTTTT.

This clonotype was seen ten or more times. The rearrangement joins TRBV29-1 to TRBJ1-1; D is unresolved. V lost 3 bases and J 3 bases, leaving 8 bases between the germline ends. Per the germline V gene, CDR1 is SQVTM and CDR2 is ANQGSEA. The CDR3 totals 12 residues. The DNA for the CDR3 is TGCAGCGTTGATAAGGGTGACACTGAAGCTTTCTTT. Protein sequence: CSVDKGDTEAFF.

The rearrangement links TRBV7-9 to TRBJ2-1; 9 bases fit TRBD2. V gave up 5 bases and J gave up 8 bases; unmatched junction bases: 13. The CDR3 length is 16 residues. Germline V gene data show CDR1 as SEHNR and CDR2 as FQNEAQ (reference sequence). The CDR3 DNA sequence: TGTGCCAGCAGCCTAAGGGAGGGGGTAGCGGGAGATGAGCAGTTCTTC. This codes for CASSLREGVAGDEQFF.

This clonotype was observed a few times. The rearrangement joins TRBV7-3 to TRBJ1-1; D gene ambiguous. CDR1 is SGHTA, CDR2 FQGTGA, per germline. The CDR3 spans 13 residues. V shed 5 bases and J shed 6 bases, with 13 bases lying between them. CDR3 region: CASSATKSAEAFF. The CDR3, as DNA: TGTGCCAGCAGCGCGACAAAATCTGCTGAAGCTTTCTTT.

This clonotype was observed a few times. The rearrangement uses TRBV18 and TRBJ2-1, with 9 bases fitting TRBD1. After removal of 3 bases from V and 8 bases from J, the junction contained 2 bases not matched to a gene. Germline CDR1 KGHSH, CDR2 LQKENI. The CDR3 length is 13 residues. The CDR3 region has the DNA TGTGCCAGCTCACCGGGACAGGGCTATGAGCAGTTCTTC. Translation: CASSPGQGYEQFF.

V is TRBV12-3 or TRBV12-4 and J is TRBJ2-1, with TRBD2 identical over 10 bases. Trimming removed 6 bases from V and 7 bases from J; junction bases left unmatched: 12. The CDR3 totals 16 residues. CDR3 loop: CASRNLAGAIVNEQFF. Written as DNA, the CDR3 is TGTGCCAGCAGAAACCTAGCGGGAGCGATCGTGAATGAGCAGTTCTTC.

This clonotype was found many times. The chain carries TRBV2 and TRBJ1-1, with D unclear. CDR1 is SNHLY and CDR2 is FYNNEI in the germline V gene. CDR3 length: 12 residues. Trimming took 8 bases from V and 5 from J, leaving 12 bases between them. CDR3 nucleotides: TGTGCCAGCCTGGGAGGAGTGACTGAAGCTTTCTTT. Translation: CASLGGVTEAFF.

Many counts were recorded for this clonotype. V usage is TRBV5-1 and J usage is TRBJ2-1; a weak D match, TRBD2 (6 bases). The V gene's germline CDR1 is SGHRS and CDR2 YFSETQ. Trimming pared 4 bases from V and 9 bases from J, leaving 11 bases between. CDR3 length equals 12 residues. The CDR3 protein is CASSPGEGEQFF. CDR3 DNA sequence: TGCGCCAGCAGCCCGGGGGAAGGTGAGCAGTTCTTC.

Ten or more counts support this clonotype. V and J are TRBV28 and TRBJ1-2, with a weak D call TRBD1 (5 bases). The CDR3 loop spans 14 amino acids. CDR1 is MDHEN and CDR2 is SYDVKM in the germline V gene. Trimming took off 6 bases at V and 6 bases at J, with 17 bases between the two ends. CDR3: CASRPPLGENGYTF. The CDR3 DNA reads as TGTGCCAGCAGGCCCCCTTTGGGGGAGAATGGCTACACCTTC.

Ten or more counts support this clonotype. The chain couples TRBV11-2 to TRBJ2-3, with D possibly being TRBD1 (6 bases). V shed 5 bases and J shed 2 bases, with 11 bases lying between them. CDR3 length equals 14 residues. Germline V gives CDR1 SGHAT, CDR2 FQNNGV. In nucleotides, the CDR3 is TGTGCCAGCAGCGGATGGGACAACACAGATACGCAGTATTTT. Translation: CASSGWDNTDTQYF.

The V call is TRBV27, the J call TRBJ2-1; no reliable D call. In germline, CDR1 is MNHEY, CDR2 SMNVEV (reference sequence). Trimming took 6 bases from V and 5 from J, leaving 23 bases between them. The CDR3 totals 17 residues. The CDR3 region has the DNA TGTGCCAGCAGCCACCCCTACCCGGAACTTAAGGACAATGAGCAGTTCTTC. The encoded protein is CASSHPYPELKDNEQFF.

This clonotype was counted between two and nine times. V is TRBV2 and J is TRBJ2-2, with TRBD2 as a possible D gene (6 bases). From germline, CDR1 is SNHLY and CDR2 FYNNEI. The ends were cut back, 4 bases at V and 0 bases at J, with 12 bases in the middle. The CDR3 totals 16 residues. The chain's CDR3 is CASSVEGLSNTGELFF. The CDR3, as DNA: TGTGCCAGCAGTGTCGAGGGACTTTCGAACACCGGGGAGCTGTTTTTT.

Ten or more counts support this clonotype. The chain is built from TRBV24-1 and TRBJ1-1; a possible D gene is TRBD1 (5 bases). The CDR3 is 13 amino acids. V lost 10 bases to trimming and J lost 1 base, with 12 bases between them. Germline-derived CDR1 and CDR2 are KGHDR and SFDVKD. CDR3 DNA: TGTGCCACACAGGCTTCCTGGAACACTGAAGCTTTCTTT. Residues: CATQASWNTEAFF.

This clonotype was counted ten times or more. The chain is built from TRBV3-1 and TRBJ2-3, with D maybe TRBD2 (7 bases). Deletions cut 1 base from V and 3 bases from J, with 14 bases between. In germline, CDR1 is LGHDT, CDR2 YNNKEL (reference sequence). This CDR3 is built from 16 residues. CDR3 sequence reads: CASSQVWGGSTDTQYF. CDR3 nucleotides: TGTGCCAGCAGCCAAGTTTGGGGGGGCTCAACAGATACGCAGTATTTT.

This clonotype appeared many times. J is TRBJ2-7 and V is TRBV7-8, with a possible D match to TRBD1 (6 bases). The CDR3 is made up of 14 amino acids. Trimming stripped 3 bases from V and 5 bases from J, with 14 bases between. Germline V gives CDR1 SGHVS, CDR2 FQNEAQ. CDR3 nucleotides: TGTGCCAGCAGCTTTAAACAGGGAACTAACGAGCAGTACTTC. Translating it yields CASSFKQGTNEQYF.

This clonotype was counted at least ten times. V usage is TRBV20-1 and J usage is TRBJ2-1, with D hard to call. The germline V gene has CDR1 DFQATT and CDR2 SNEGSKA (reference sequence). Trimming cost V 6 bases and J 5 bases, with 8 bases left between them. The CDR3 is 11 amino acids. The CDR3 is CSASQNNEQFF. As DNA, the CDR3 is TGCAGTGCGTCTCAAAACAATGAGCAGTTCTTC.

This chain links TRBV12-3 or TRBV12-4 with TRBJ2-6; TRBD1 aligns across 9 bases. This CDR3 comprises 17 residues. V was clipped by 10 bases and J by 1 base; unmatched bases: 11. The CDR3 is CATTPGQGFSGANVLTF. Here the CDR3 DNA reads TGTGCCACCACTCCGGGACAGGGATTTTCTGGGGCCAACGTCCTGACTTTC.

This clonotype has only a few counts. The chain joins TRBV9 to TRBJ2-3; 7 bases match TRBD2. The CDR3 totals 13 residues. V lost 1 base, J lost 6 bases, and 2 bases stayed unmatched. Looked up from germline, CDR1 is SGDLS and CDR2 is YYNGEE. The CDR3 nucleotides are TGTGCCAGCAGCGTACTTAGCGGGGATACGCAGTATTTT. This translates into CASSVLSGDTQYF.

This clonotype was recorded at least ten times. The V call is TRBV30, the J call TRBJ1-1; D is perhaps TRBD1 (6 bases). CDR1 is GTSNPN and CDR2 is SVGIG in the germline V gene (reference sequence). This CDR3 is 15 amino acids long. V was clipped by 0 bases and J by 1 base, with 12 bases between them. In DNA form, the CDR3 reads TGTGCCTGGAGTGTAATCAGGGGCCCGAACACTGAAGCTTTCTTT. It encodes CAWSVIRGPNTEAFF.

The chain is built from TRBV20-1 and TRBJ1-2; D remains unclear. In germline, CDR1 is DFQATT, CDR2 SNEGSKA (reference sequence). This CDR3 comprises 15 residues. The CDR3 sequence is CSAENGDAANYGYTF. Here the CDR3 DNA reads TGCAGCGCCGAAAATGGAGACGCAGCTAACTATGGCTACACCTTC.